This is a list of T cell receptor beta chains from one sample in a study of read filtering for tumor transcriptome and immune sequencing. TCRdb reanalysed the reads using MiXCR and keeps one entry per CDR3 protein. The data show around 50,000 distinct CDR3 sequences, with 12% seen just once and approximately 16% held by the top ten. The sample was a population of CD138-negative cells sorted from bone marrow. The receptors shown here come from a donor aged 40 or over with multiple myeloma. CDR3s include the opening cysteine and the closing phenylalanine or tryptophan. Each record gives: V gene, J gene, clone size, D gene, CDR3 DNA, CDR3 protein. The D gene is left open where the match is weak. Rows may omit the clone size; those that give it use once, few, many or a size class.

>TRBV4-1|TRBJ1-2|-|-
TGCGCCAGCAGCCAAGTCCCCTTTACACTTAAGAACCGTAACTATGGCTACACCTTC
CASSQVPFTLKNRNYGYTF
>TRBV11-3|TRBJ2-2|few|TRBD1
TGTGCCAGCAGCTTACAGGGGGCGGGTAACACCGGGGAGCTGTTTTTT
CASSLQGAGNTGELFF
>TRBV29-1|TRBJ1-2|many|-
TGCAGCGTTGTATTCCGGGGTGGCTATGGCTACACCTTC
CSVVFRGGYGYTF
>TRBV27|TRBJ2-2|many|TRBD2
TGTGCCAGCAGTTGGCTAGCGGGGTCCACCGGGGAGCTGTTTTTT
CASSWLAGSTGELFF
>TRBV29-1|TRBJ2-1|medium-sized|TRBD1
TGCAGCGCCCTAGTTCACTTGCGAAAGGGGGCCCAAGGAGGCAATGAGCAGTTCTTC
CSALVHLRKGAQGGNEQFF
>TRBV2|TRBJ2-2|many|-
TGTGCCAGCAGTATTCGGGCTGGGACCGGGGAGCTGTTTTTT
CASSIRAGTGELFF
>TRBV18|TRBJ2-7|-|TRBD1
TGTGCCAGCTCACCAGGGACAGGGTTTTCCTACGAGCAGTACTTC
CASSPGTGFSYEQYF
>TRBV28|TRBJ1-2|many|-
TGTGCCAGCAGTAGTAGTGCCTATGGCTACACCTTC
CASSSSAYGYTF
>TRBV4-1|TRBJ1-1|many|TRBD1
TGCGCCAGCAGCCTCAGGACAGGGGCATCCCCTAACACTGAAGCTTTCTTT
CASSLRTGASPNTEAFF
>TRBV20-1|TRBJ1-5|many|-
TGCAGTGCTAGAGATCCACAGGGAAGTCAGCCCCAGCATTTT
CSARDPQGSQPQHF
>TRBV5-1|TRBJ2-2|many|TRBD1
TGCGCCAGCAGCCAAACGACAGGGGTAACCGGGGAGCTGTTTTTT
CASSQTTGVTGELFF
>TRBV11-2|TRBJ2-7|many|-
TGTGCCAGCAGCTTACCTGGCAGGGTGGGCCGCGAGCAGTACTTC
CASSLPGRVGREQYF
>TRBV6-4|TRBJ1-5|many|-
TGTGCCAGCAGTGAAGAGACGAATCAGCCCCAGCATTTT
CASSEETNQPQHF
>TRBV12-3/TRBV12-4|TRBJ1-6|many|-
TGTGCCAGCAGTCAGCCCATTACACCCCTCCACTTT
CASSQPITPLHF
>TRBV3-1|TRBJ1-1|few|-
TGTGCCAGCAGCCAAGTATCGGGGGCGACTGAAGCTTTCTTT
CASSQVSGATEAFF
>TRBV11-2|TRBJ1-5|many|-
TGTGCCAGCAGCTTACTGGGTGGTCAGCCCCAGCATTTT
CASSLLGGQPQHF
>TRBV5-1|TRBJ2-3|many|TRBD2
TGCGCCAGCAGCTCTAGCGGTAGCACAGATACGCAGTATTTT
CASSSSGSTDTQYF
>TRBV7-9|TRBJ2-7|many|TRBD1
TGTGCCAGCAGCAAACAGGGGCGCCTAACCGCCTACGAGCAGTACTTC
CASSKQGRLTAYEQYF
>TRBV11-2|TRBJ2-7|-|-
TGTGCCAGCAGCCCACTTCAATGGGGGCCCCGCTCCTGCGAGCAGTACTTC
CASSPLQWGPRSCEQYF
>TRBV5-1|TRBJ2-7|-|TRBD1
TGCGCCAGCAGCTTGGGGACAGGGAACGACGAGCAGTACTTC
CASSLGTGNDEQYF
>TRBV5-4|TRBJ1-5|-|TRBD1
TGTGCCAGCAGCCGACAGGGTGGGAATAATCAGCCCCAGCATTTT
CASSRQGGNNQPQHF
>TRBV20-1|TRBJ1-1|many|-
TGCAGTGCTTCGGACGGGAACACTGAAGCTTTCTTT
CSASDGNTEAFF
>TRBV24-1|TRBJ2-1|many|-
TGTGCCACCAGTGATTTAAGGGGGGCTGAGCAGTTCTTC
CATSDLRGAEQFF
>TRBV6-5|TRBJ2-2|many|-
TGTGCCCGGCTATGGGAGCTGTTTTTT
CARLWELFF
>TRBV5-4|TRBJ2-1|many|-
TGTGCCAGCAGCTTGGCGGGAGTTAGTTACAATGAGCAGTTCTTC
CASSLAGVSYNEQFF
>TRBV20-1|TRBJ1-3|-|TRBD1
TGCAGTGCCGAGGGACAGACAACCTCTGGAAACACCATATATTTT
CSAEGQTTSGNTIYF
>TRBV11-3|TRBJ2-7|-|-
TGTGCCAGCAGCACCCCTCGGGATCGCTACGAGCAGTACTTC
CASSTPRDRYEQYF
>TRBV5-4|TRBJ1-1|few|-
TGTGCCAGCAGCAATCCGAACAGGGTAACTTTTACTGAAGCTTTCTTT
CASSNPNRVTFTEAFF
>TRBV6-1|TRBJ2-7|many|-
TGTGCCAGCAGTAGGACATTTTCCTACGAGCAGTACTTC
CASSRTFSYEQYF
>TRBV5-1|TRBJ2-7|many|-
TGCGCCAGCAGCTTGTCCGGCAGGGTCAACGAGCAGTACTTC
CASSLSGRVNEQYF
>TRBV20-1|TRBJ1-1|many|TRBD1
TGCAGTGCCGAGACAGGGAAGAACACTGAAGCTTTCTTT
CSAETGKNTEAFF
>TRBV6-6|TRBJ2-7|many|-
TGTGCCACCAAGGGTCAGCAAGGGGATACTGAGTACTTC
CATKGQQGDTEYF
>TRBV2|TRBJ2-3|-|TRBD2
TGTGCCAGTCGACTAGCTCCTTTAACAGATACGCAGTATTTT
CASRLAPLTDTQYF
>TRBV20-1|TRBJ1-1|-|-
TGCAGTGCTAGAGGGGATTGGGACACTGAAGCTTTCTTT
CSARGDWDTEAFF
>TRBV5-1|TRBJ1-4|many|-
TGCGCCAGCAGCTTGAGCTTCCAGCTGACCTATGAAAAACTGTTTTTT
CASSLSFQLTYEKLFF
>TRBV29-1|TRBJ2-1|many|-
TGCAGCGTTGGAGGTGAACTTTCCCTTAATGAGCAGTTCTTC
CSVGGELSLNEQFF
>TRBV6-2/TRBV6-3|TRBJ1-2|-|TRBD1
TGTGCCAGCAGTTACTCGCGGGGACAGCTGGGAGGTGGCTACACCTTC
CASSYSRGQLGGGYTF
>TRBV30|TRBJ2-1|many|TRBD2
TGTGCCTGGAGCCCAGGACTAGCGGGGAGGAATGAGCAGTTCTTC
CAWSPGLAGRNEQFF
>TRBV20-1|TRBJ2-7|many|-
TGCAGTGCTAGAAGCCAAGGGGTTTACGGCGAGCAGTACTTC
CSARSQGVYGEQYF
>TRBV20-1|TRBJ1-1|many|-
TGTCGCGGGGTTCGGGACCGCCAAAAAGCTTTCTTT
CRGVRDRQKAFF
>TRBV20-1|TRBJ1-1|many|-
TGCAGTGCCCGGTGGGGGGGGGCCACTGAAGCTTTCTTT
CSARWGGATEAFF
>TRBV2|TRBJ1-5|many|TRBD1
TGTGCCAGCAGCGAGGGCACAGGGGAGAACAATCAGCCCCAGCATTTT
CASSEGTGENNQPQHF
>TRBV10-3|TRBJ1-1|many|-
TGTGCCATCCGAAGTGGAGGGGGGGGAGACACTGAAGCTTTCTTT
CAIRSGGGGDTEAFF